The source of this T cell receptor (beta chain) is a study of T-cell memory formation after mild COVID-19. Study as a whole: The TCR clusters were mostly specific to one donor.

Study-wide results and limits: Several responding clones turned up in pre-infection memory, indicating that cross-reactive memory may have taken part. Clones contracting day 15 to 85 were balanced CD4/CD8; later expanders leaned CD4+.

This clonotype was recorded many times. As yet, its antigen is unknown. TCRdb re-derived calls from the 5' RACE reads in MiXCR, one entry per CDR3 protein. The sample shows some 30,000 distinct CDR3 sequences, 6.5% to 9% of them seen only once. The TCR was taken from an adult woman who had mild COVID-19 (a few samples of this study predate the infection). Cell type and time point are not known. Sequenced input: PBMCs or a T cell subset sorted from them (not recorded which).

CDR3 bases: TGCGCCAGCAGCACCCCGTCCTCGGGGGCGAGGTGGGAGGACGATACGCAGTATTTT. Its protein product is CASSTPSSGARWEDDTQYF. The chain uses TRBV4-1 and TRBJ2-3; D could derive from TRBD1 or TRBD2 (6 bases each). This CDR3 comprises 19 residues. The germline V gene encodes CDR1 MGHRA and CDR2 YSYEKL. The V gene lost 5 bases and the J gene lost 6 bases, with 30 bases spanning the gap.